These T cell receptor beta chains were read from a single sample in a study of CD8 T cells in ankylosing spondylitis. TCRdb processed the 5' RACE reads anew with MiXCR; each CDR3 protein has one entry. The sample holds roughly 470,000 distinct CDR3 sequences; roughly 27% are singletons and the top ten take roughly 0.9%. Sequencing input: blood, either unsorted or a sorted T cell fraction (not recorded which). These receptors were obtained from a male donor with ankylosing spondylitis. Both conserved end residues are trimmed from each CDR3. Each record gives: V gene, J gene, CDR3 protein.

TRBV30	TRBJ1-1	AWSEGGWTEAF
TRBV5-1	TRBJ2-1	ASSLVGVGRGNFGNNEQF
TRBV24-1	TRBJ2-5	ATSASDRGPTQY
TRBV20-1	TRBJ2-2	SAQGLAGENTGELF
TRBV6-1	TRBJ2-1	ASRTDSGSSYNEQF
TRBV5-1	TRBJ1-6	ASSLAKSAEHSPLH
TRBV6-2/TRBV6-3	TRBJ2-2	ASSPTGGELF
TRBV7-9	TRBJ2-3	ASSPSGRAADTQY
TRBV29-1	TRBJ2-2	SVAGLAGGRLTGELF
TRBV6-1	TRBJ2-2	ASSEAPSGHTGELF
TRBV5-1	TRBJ2-1	ASSLEASRNEQF
TRBV27	TRBJ2-1	ASQRRAGYNEQF
TRBV6-5	TRBJ1-6	ASSYDRGGSYNSPLH